This T cell receptor beta chain was sequenced in a study of blood T cell repertoires in COVID-19. Study at large: Specimens from acute and convalescent COVID-19 originated in the United States, Italy and Spain. T cells, B-cell-depleted T cells, or PBMCs supplied cDNA or gDNA.

V was cut by 0 bases and J by 0 bases, with 9 bases left in between. Germline assignment: CDR1 SGHKS and CDR2 YYEKEE (reference sequence). The CDR3 is 16 amino acids. Original handling: Amplification of reference gene primers was used by the study to estimate nucleated cell counts. Here immunoSEQ multiplex PCR was the method, and the copy in TCRdb shows in-frame clones only, minus some. Clonal size and the V and J genes are those of that table, whereas D and trimming came from the DNA. The sample holds more than 110,000 clones, around 80% seen once. The sequenced material came from peripheral blood. This sequence was found in a man older than 75 with acute or convalescent COVID-19. The chain joins TRBV5-5 to TRBJ1-4, with D possibly matching TRBD1 (5 bases). The CDR3 nucleotides are TGTGCCAGCAGCTTGGGCAGGGCTGCAACTAATGAAAAACTGTTTTTT. Amino acid sequence: CASSLGRAATNEKLFF.